This T cell receptor beta chain was sequenced during a study of human T cells and chemical hapten exposure. After removal of 4 bases from V and 8 bases from J, the junction contained 10 bases not matched to a gene. Looked up from germline, CDR1 is SGHNT and CDR2 is YYREEE (reference sequence). The CDR3 contains 17 residues. Whole-study findings and limits: It was expanded TCRs that formed significantly more large CDR3 similarity clusters than controls did.

This clonotype was observed many times. The antigen remains undetermined. The time point is: pre-sensitization, week 0. Treatment of the sample: therapeutic diphenylcyclopropenone sensitization with weekly scalp DPC. Alopecia patients between 18 and 70 years old and suitable for DPC were used as donors. Unique molecular identifiers were attached to individual cDNA molecules during library preparation. Each CDR3 protein gets one entry after TCRdb re-called the RACE reads with MiXCR. Among more than 75,000 distinct CDR3 sequences listed, about 8.9% were seen once. This receptor was taken from a woman in her 40s with alopecia areata. Some clones in this sample may be carry-over from other donors' samples. Source: whole blood, taken in connection with sensitization to the hapten diphenylcyclopropenone (DPC). V is TRBV5-4 and J is TRBJ2-1; 15 bases are a match to TRBD2. Written as DNA, the CDR3 is TGTGCCAGCAGCCGGACTAGCGGGGGGGCGAAGGGATATGAGCAGTTCTTC. It translates to CASSRTSGGAKGYEQFF.